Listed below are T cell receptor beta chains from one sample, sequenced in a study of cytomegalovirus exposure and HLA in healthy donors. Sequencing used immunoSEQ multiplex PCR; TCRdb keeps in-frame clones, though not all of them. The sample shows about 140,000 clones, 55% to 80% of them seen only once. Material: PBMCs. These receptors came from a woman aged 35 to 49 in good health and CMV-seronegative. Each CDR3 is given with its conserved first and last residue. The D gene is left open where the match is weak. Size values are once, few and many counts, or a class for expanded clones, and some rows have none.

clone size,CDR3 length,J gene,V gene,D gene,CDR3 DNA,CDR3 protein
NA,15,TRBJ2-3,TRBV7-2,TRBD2,TGTGCCAGCAGCTTAGGGCTAGCGGGGACAGATACGCAGTATTTT,CASSLGLAGTDTQYF
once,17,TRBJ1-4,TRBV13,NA,TGTGCCAGCAGCACCCCGGGTTTGGAAGAAAGAAAAGAAAAACTGTTTTTT,CASSTPGLEERKEKLFF
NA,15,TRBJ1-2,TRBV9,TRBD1,TGTGCCAGCAGCGCGCGGGACAGGGCTTTGTATGGCTACACCTTC,CASSARDRALYGYTF
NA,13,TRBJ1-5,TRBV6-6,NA,TGTGCCAGCAGTATAGTGGAGAAACAGCCCCAGCATTTT,CASSIVEKQPQHF
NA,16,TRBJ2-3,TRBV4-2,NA,TGTGCCAGCAGCCTTGTCATGCGGGGTAGCACAGATACGCAGTATTTT,CASSLVMRGSTDTQYF
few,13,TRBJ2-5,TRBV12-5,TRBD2,TGTGCTAGCGGGGAGGGCACGGGGGAGACCCAGTACTTC,CASGEGTGETQYF
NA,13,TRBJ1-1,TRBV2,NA,TGTGCCAGCATTCCCGGGGAAATTGCCGAAGCTTTCTTT,CASIPGEIAEAFF
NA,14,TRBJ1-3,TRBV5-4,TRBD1,TGTGCCAGCAGCGGCGGGACAGCTGGAAACACCATATATTTT,CASSGGTAGNTIYF
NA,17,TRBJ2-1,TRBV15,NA,TGTGCCACCAGCAGAGAATACCAGGGGCTGAGGGGCAATGAGCAGTTCTTC,CATSREYQGLRGNEQFF
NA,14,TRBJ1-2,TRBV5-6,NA,TGTGCCAGCAGCTTGGAACAGTTAGGCTATGGCTACACCTTC,CASSLEQLGYGYTF
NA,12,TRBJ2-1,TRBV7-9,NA,TGTGCCAGCAGCTTTAGTCTCGATGAGCAGTTCTTC,CASSFSLDEQFF
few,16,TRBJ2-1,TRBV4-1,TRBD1,TGCGCCAGCAGCCCAGGTTCTGGACAGGGCTACAATGAGCAGTTCTTC,CASSPGSGQGYNEQFF
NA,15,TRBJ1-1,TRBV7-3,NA,TGTGCCAGCAGCTTAATCGACAGGTCTAGCACTGAAGCTTTCTTT,CASSLIDRSSTEAFF
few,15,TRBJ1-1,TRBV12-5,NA,TGTGCTAGTGGTCGCGTGTCCGGACAGCTCACTGAAGCTTTCTTT,CASGRVSGQLTEAFF
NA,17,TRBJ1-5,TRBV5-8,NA,TGTGCCAGCAGCTTCCCGAGGCCCACCGGGAGCAATCAGCCCCAGCATTTT,CASSFPRPTGSNQPQHF
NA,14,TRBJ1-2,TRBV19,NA,TGTGCCAGTAGTATAAATCCAAATAACTATGGCTACACCTTC,CASSINPNNYGYTF
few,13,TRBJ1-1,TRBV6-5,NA,TGTGCCAGCAGCCGTGGGCCGAACACTGAAGCTTTCTTT,CASSRGPNTEAFF
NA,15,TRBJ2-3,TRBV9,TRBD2,TGTGCCAGCAGCGGACTAGCGGGGGGCACAGATACGCAGTATTTT,CASSGLAGGTDTQYF
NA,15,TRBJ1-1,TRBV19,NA,TGTGCCAGTAGTATCGGCGGTTCCCGGAACACTGAAGCTTTCTTT,CASSIGGSRNTEAFF
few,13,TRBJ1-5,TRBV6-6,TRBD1,TGTGCCACCCTTACAGGGGGCAGAGGGCCCCAGCATTTT,CATLTGGRGPQHF
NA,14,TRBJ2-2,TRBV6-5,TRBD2,TGTGCCAGCAAACTAGCGGGTTCATACGGGGAGCTGTTTTTT,CASKLAGSYGELFF
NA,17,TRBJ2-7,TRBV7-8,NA,TGTGCCAGCAGCTCTGCCTCCCTCAGGGGCTTCAACTACGAGCAGTACTTC,CASSSASLRGFNYEQYF
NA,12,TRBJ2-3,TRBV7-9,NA,TGTGCCAGCAGCTTTTCGGGAGATACGCAGTATTTT,CASSFSGDTQYF
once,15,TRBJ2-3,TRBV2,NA,TGTGCCAGCAGTGAATGGGGCATTGGCACAGATACGCAGTATTTT,CASSEWGIGTDTQYF
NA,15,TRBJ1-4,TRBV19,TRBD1,TGTGCCAGTAGTAAACAGGGGCGTGATGATGAAAAACTGTTTTTT,CASSKQGRDDEKLFF
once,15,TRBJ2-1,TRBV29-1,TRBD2,TGCAGCGTAACCGGGACTAGTCCCCCATACAATGAGCAGTTCTTC,CSVTGTSPPYNEQFF
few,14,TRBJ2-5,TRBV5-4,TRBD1,TGTGCCAGCAGCTCGGGACAGCCCCAAGAGACCCAGTACTTC,CASSSGQPQETQYF
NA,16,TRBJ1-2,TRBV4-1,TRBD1,TGCGCCAGCAGCCAAACAGGGGGTGAAAACCTTTATGGCTACACCTTC,CASSQTGGENLYGYTF
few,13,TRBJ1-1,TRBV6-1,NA,TGTGCCAGCAGACTCCGGGACATCACTGAAGCTTTCTTT,CASRLRDITEAFF
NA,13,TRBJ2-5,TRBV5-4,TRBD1,TGTGCCAGCAGCGGGACAGGGGGAGAGACCCAGTACTTC,CASSGTGGETQYF
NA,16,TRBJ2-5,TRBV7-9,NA,TGTGCCAGCAGCTTACTTGGTCGACTAGATCAAGAGACCCAGTACTTC,CASSLLGRLDQETQYF
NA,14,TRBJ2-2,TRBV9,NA,TGTGCCAGCAGCGTAGATAGCTTCGCCGGGGAGCTGTTTTTT,CASSVDSFAGELFF
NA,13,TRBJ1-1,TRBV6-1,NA,TGTGCCAGCAGTCCCACACGGAACACTGAAGCTTTCTTT,CASSPTRNTEAFF
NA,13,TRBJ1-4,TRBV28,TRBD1,TGTGCCACCGGACAGGGGGTGGCTGAAAAACTGTTTTTT,CATGQGVAEKLFF
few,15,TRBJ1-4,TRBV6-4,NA,TGTGCCAGCAGCGAAACAGGGTCGGCTAATGAAAAACTGTTTTTT,CASSETGSANEKLFF
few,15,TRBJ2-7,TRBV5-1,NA,TGCGCCAGCAGCTCCACCCTAGACAGGCTATACGAGCAGTACTTC,CASSSTLDRLYEQYF
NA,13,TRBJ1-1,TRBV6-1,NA,TGTGCCAGCAGTGAAACAGCCTCCCGTGAAGCTTTCTTT,CASSETASREAFF
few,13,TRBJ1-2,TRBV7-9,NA,TGTGCCAGCAGCTTAGGACATGCCTATGGCTACACCTTC,CASSLGHAYGYTF
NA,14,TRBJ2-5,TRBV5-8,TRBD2,TGTGCCAGCAGTACGAGCGGGGGGGAAGAGACCCAGTACTTC,CASSTSGGEETQYF
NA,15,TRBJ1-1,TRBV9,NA,TGTGCCAGCAGCGTAGATGGGGCGTGGAACACTGAAGCTTTCTTT,CASSVDGAWNTEAFF
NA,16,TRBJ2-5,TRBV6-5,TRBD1,TGTGCCAGCAGTTACTCCCTAGACAGGGACCAAGAGACCCAGTACTTC,CASSYSLDRDQETQYF
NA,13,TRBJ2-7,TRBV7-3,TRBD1,TGTGCCAGCAGCCACGGGACAGTCTACGAGCAGTACTTC,CASSHGTVYEQYF
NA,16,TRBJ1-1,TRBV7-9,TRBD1,TGTGCCAGCAGCCCTAGGAGGGGACAGCCCCATCCCGAAGCTTTCTTT,CASSPRRGQPHPEAFF
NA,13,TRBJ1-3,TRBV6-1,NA,TGTGCCAGCAGTGCCTTGGCGGACAGTCACGGGTATTTT,CASSALADSHGYF
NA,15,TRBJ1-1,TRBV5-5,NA,TGTGCCAGCAGCTTTATCGGCGGGTGGAACACTGAAGCTTTCTTT,CASSFIGGWNTEAFF
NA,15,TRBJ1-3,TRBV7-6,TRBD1,TGTGCCAGCAGCCCGACAGGGTACGGCGCAGACACCATATATTTT,CASSPTGYGADTIYF
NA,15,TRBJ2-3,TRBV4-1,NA,TGCGCCAGCAGCCCCGGCGCAGGGCCCACAGATACGCAGTATTTT,CASSPGAGPTDTQYF
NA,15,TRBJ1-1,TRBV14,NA,TGTGCCAGCAGTGCGACCCGGGTACTGAACACTGAAGCTTTCTTT,CASSATRVLNTEAFF
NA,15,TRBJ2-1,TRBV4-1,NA,TGCGCCAGCAGCCCCTTGAGGGAGCGCTACAATGAGCAGTTCTTC,CASSPLRERYNEQFF
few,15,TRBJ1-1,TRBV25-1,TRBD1,TGTGCCAGCTCTGAATTAGGCGCAGGGGGCACTGAAGCTTTCTTT,CASSELGAGGTEAFF
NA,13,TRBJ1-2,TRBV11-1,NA,TGTGCCAGCAGCTTAAGTCTCAGGGATACTTACACCTTC,CASSLSLRDTYTF
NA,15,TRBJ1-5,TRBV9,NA,TGTGCCAGCAGCGTAGGGGGGGATAGCAATCAGCCCCAGCATTTT,CASSVGGDSNQPQHF
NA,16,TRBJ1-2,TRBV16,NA,TGTGCCAGCAGCCTTGGACAGCTACAAGCTAACTATGGCTACACCTTC,CASSLGQLQANYGYTF
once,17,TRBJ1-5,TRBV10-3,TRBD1,TGTGCCATCAGGGAAGGACAGGGAAAGGGCTTCAGTCAGCCCCAGCATTTT,CAIREGQGKGFSQPQHF
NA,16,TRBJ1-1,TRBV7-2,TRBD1,TGTGCCAGCAGCTCCCCGTTAGGGACAGGGGGCACTGAAGCTTTCTTT,CASSSPLGTGGTEAFF
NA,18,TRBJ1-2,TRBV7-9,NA,TGTGCCAGCAGCTTAGAATTCTACCGGCGCGAGGGCGACTATGGCTACACCTTC,CASSLEFYRREGDYGYTF
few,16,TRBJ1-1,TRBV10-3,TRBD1,TGTGCCATCAGCGAAATGACAGGGATGGTGAACACTGAAGCTTTCTTT,CAISEMTGMVNTEAFF
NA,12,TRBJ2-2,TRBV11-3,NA,TGTGCCAGCAGCTCGTACACCGGGGAGCTGTTTTTT,CASSSYTGELFF
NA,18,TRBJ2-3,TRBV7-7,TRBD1,TGTGCTAGCAGCTTAGACTGGGGGACAGGGCTGATACGAGATACGCAGTATTTT,CASSLDWGTGLIRDTQYF
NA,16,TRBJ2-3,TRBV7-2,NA,TGTGCCAGCAGGCCTACTAGAATCATATCCACAGATACGCAGTATTTT,CASRPTRIISTDTQYF